Sequencing of this T cell receptor beta chain was carried out in a study of blood T cells in healthy people across ages. For the study at large: Capturing about one barcoded beta molecule per two T cells was achieved by template switching. Study results and limitations: Shifts in expanded clonotypes may have been confounded by donor CMV status, which was unknown. Samples with more naive T cells showed higher observed beta diversity.

This clonotype showed up just a few times. Antigen specificity is unknown. This CDR3 contains 15 residues. Trimming cost V 1 base and J 4 bases, with 11 bases left between them. It was with a sample-barcoded 5' primer and a J-beta primer mix that a second PCR of about 7 to 12 cycles was run. Each TCR beta cDNA got a 12-nucleotide random molecular identifier. TCRdb re-called the 5' RACE reads with MiXCR, one entry per CDR3 protein. The data hold fewer than 2 million distinct CDR3 sequences, with approximately 40% observed a single time. The sequence came from a human donor in good health. V and J are TRBV12-3 or TRBV12-4 and TRBJ2-1, with D uncertain. The specimen sequenced was blood. CDR3 in amino acids: CASSLGPERYNEQFF. The CDR3 DNA reads as TGTGCCAGCAGTTTAGGACCCGAACGGTACAATGAGCAGTTCTTC.